The clone carrying this TCR beta chain has more than one count but fewer than ten. As yet, its antigen is unknown. The sample originates from a study of T cells after yellow fever vaccination. Making TCR cDNA involved 5'RACE template switching, which added UMIs and a universal primer site. TCRdb independently ran MiXCR on the 5' RACE reads; one entry per CDR3 protein. The sample holds 400,000 to 650,000 distinct CDR3 sequences, roughly a fifth seen once. Broader study findings: Though weaker, the secondary response peaked faster, on day 5 versus 15. Subsequent booster samples again held most clones from primary vaccination (more than 95% CD4, over 80% CD8).

The CDR3 has 14 amino acids. Germline V lookup: CDR1 SQVTM, CDR2 ANQGSEA. Trimming pared 4 bases from V and 7 bases from J, leaving 16 bases between. The sequence derives from a man younger than 35 who received the YFV17D yellow fever vaccine. The chain uses TRBV29-1 and TRBJ2-2; D may correspond to TRBD1 or TRBD2 (5 bases each). The sample in question was PBMCs, obtained less than 25 days after the first yellow fever vaccination. Here the CDR3 DNA reads TGCAGCGTTGGGGGGACCGAGACGGGCGGGGAGCTGTTTTTT. Residues: CSVGGTETGGELFF.